These 28 T cell receptor beta chains were sequenced from one sample in a study of early stage breast cancer tumors. The protocol was immunoSEQ multiplex PCR, while the TCRdb copy is restricted to in-frame clones and leaves out a portion. The table has about 6,000 clones, around 78% seen once. Sequencing input: normal breast tissue next to the tumor. These receptor sequences come from a person aged 65-85 years with breast cancer.

This clone was detected a few times. The V call is TRBV9, the J call TRBJ1-3; D is undetermined. The ends were cut back, 4 bases at V and 4 bases at J, with 9 bases in the middle. Germline CDR1 SGDLS, CDR2 YYNGEE. The CDR3 extends over 13 amino acids. The CDR3: CASSSTRGNTIYF. As DNA, the CDR3 is TGTGCCAGCAGCTCCACCCGGGGAAACACCATATATTTT.

The chain combines TRBV28 with TRBJ1-2; 7 bases are shared with TRBD1. CDR1 MDHEN and CDR2 SYDVKM come from the germline V gene. The CDR3 length is 14 residues. The trim removed 3 bases at V and 4 bases at J, leaving 5 bases unmatched. The CDR3 sequence: CASSFPHRGYGYTF. CDR3 DNA: TGTGCCAGCAGTTTTCCCCACAGGGGCTATGGCTACACCTTC.

The V and J genes are TRBV19 and TRBJ1-5; TRBD1 aligns across 7 bases. Per the germline V gene, CDR1 is LNHDA and CDR2 is SQIVND (reference sequence). This CDR3 contains 17 residues. The J segment lost 2 bases and the V segment lost 0 bases, leaving 7 bases of the junction unmatched. CDR3 protein: CASSIDSGGLGNQPQHF. The CDR3 region has the DNA TGTGCCAGTAGTATAGATTCAGGGGGACTGGGCAATCAGCCCCAGCATTTT.

The chain uses TRBV7-6 and TRBJ1-4, with 11 bases matching TRBD1. V lost 6 bases and J lost 7; bases outside the gene matches: 7. CDR3 length equals 15 residues. CDR1 and CDR2 from the germline V gene are SGHVS and FNYEAQ. The CDR3 DNA reads as TGTGCCAGCAGGCGCGGGACAGGGGGAATTGAAAAACTGTTTTTT. Translation gives CASRRGTGGIEKLFF.

The rearrangement uses TRBV7-9 and TRBJ2-1, with TRBD2 matching over 8 bases. CDR3 length: 15 residues. J lost 5 bases, V lost 5 bases, and 8 bases had no gene match. Germline V gene sequence: CDR1 SEHNR, CDR2 FQNEAQ (reference sequence). CDR3: CASSPRLAGDNEQFF. The CDR3 bases are TGTGCCAGCAGCCCCCGTCTAGCGGGTGACAATGAGCAGTTCTTC.

This clone was counted between two and nine times. The chain carries TRBV6-5 and TRBJ2-3, with D perhaps TRBD2 (5 bases). CDR1 MNHEY and CDR2 SVGAGI come from the germline V gene. This CDR3 contains 12 residues. V was trimmed by 6 bases and J by 6 bases, leaving 10 bases between them. This CDR3 is CASSLRGDTQYF. CDR3 nucleotide sequence: TGTGCCAGCAGCCTTCGCGGGGATACGCAGTATTTT.

J is TRBJ1-1 and V is TRBV10-3; D is unresolved. The V end was cut by 2 bases, the J end by 1 base, with 8 bases between. The CDR3 is 14 residues long. CDR1 and CDR2 (germline): ENHRY, SYGVKD. DNA of the CDR3: TGTGCCATCAGTGAGGTGTTTCGGAACACTGAAGCTTTCTTT. Its translation: CAISEVFRNTEAFF.

CDR3 residues: CASSSGQGYTEAFF. For the CDR3, the DNA is TGTGCCAGCAGCTCCGGACAGGGGTACACTGAAGCTTTCTTT. This chain uses TRBV7-6 with TRBJ1-1; 9 nucleotides match TRBD1. V was pared by 4 bases and J by 3 bases, with 3 bases of the junction left unmatched. Germline CDR1 and CDR2: SGHVS and FNYEAQ. The CDR3 is 14 amino acids.

CDR3 bases: TGTGCCAGCAGCCGTGGCATCCGGGACTACGAGCAGTACTTC. Its protein product is CASSRGIRDYEQYF. The chain couples TRBV11-2 to TRBJ2-7, with a tentative D call TRBD2 (5 bases). The CDR3 has 14 amino acids. Germline V CDR1 and CDR2: SGHAT, FQNNGV. V lost 5 bases to trimming and J lost 3 bases, with 14 bases between them.

The chain carries TRBV19 and TRBJ2-5; TRBD2 agrees at 7 bases. The germline V gene encodes CDR1 LNHDA and CDR2 SQIVND (reference sequence). The CDR3 length is 14 residues. Trimming took 5 bases from V and 4 from J; bases not matched to a gene: 7. The CDR3 loop is CASSENWGGETQYF. The CDR3 coding sequence is TGTGCCAGTAGTGAAAACTGGGGGGGAGAGACCCAGTACTTC.

The V and J genes are TRBV7-9 and TRBJ2-5; no clear D gene. Looked up from germline, CDR1 is SEHNR and CDR2 is FQNEAQ (reference sequence). Trimming cost V 5 bases and J 1 base, with 11 bases left between them. CDR3 length: 14 amino acids. CDR3 loop: CASSQILAQETQYF. The CDR3 DNA is TGTGCCAGCAGCCAGATATTAGCCCAAGAGACCCAGTACTTC.

The chain joins TRBV6-5 to TRBJ1-5; the match to TRBD1 covers 9 bases. Germline trimming cut 6 bases from V and 7 bases from J; bases unmatched to any gene: 10. The CDR3 consists of 15 residues. The V gene's germline CDR1 is MNHEY and CDR2 SVGAGI. The CDR3 bases are TGTGCCAGCAGGACGGACAGGGGAGAATGGCAGCCCCAGCATTTT. It specifies CASRTDRGEWQPQHF.

The chain is built from TRBV30 and TRBJ1-4, with D uncertain. In germline, CDR1 is GTSNPN, CDR2 SVGIG (reference sequence). V lost 2 bases and J lost 4, with 14 bases in between. This CDR3 is built from 15 residues. The CDR3 bases are TGTGCCTGGAGTCAATACTCAACCGGTAATGAAAAACTGTTTTTT. This gives the protein CAWSQYSTGNEKLFF.

V and J are TRBV6-1 and TRBJ2-7; perhaps TRBD2 as D (5 bases). Germline V gene lookup returns CDR1 MNHNS and CDR2 SASEGT. The CDR3 has 14 residues. V shed 3 bases and J shed 3 bases, with 12 bases lying between them. Written as DNA, the CDR3 is TGTGCCAGCAGTGAGATAGCGCAAAACTACGAGCAGTACTTC. Translated, it gives CASSEIAQNYEQYF.

The V and J genes are TRBV7-2 and TRBJ2-4; 7 bases match TRBD2. Germline CDR1 reads SGHTA; CDR2 reads FQGNSA. The ends lost 1 base at V and 8 bases at J; junction bases unmatched: 5. The CDR3 loop spans 14 amino acids. CDR3 residues: CASSLVSGRDIQYF. In nucleotides, the CDR3 is TGTGCCAGCAGCTTAGTCTCAGGGAGGGACATTCAGTACTTC.

The rearrangement joins TRBV5-5 to TRBJ2-1; D is perhaps TRBD2 (7 bases). Trimming stripped 2 bases from V and 4 bases from J, with 13 bases between. The CDR3 contains 15 residues. Per germline, CDR1 SGHKS and CDR2 YYEKEE (reference sequence). The CDR3 nucleotides are TGTGCCAGCAGCTTAGGGGGGGGGAATTACAATGAGCAGTTCTTC. This sequence encodes CASSLGGGNYNEQFF.

This clone turned up a few times. The V call is TRBV18, the J call TRBJ1-2, with TRBD1 matching over 10 bases. After removal of 0 bases from V and 4 bases from J, the junction contained 5 bases not matched to a gene. The CDR3 runs to 16 residues. CDR1 is KGHSH, CDR2 LQKENI, per germline. The CDR3 nucleotides read TGTGCCAGCTCACCACCGTTGACAGGGGGCCTCTATGGCTACACCTTC. Translated: CASSPPLTGGLYGYTF.

The chain combines TRBV4-2 with TRBJ1-2; D remains ambiguous. Trimming cost V 1 base and J 3 bases, with 15 bases left between them. Looked up from germline, CDR1 is LGHNA and CDR2 is YNFKEQ. The CDR3 is made up of 16 amino acids. CDR3 coding DNA: TGTGCCAGCAGCCAAGCTATCTCCAGGAGGGACTATGGCTACACCTTC. Protein product: CASSQAISRRDYGYTF.

The chain has TRBV7-2 and TRBJ2-7, with TRBD2 identical over 11 bases. This CDR3 has 14 amino acids. Germline V lookup: CDR1 SGHTA, CDR2 FQGNSA. Trimming cost V 5 bases and J 6 bases; bases outside gene matches: 6. The CDR3 sequence is CASSPRLAGSEQYF. The DNA of the CDR3 is TGTGCCAGCAGCCCGAGACTAGCGGGATCCGAGCAGTACTTC.

This sequence joins TRBV30 and TRBJ1-5; 7 bases fit TRBD1. The CDR3 extends over 13 amino acids. Germline V gives CDR1 GTSNPN, CDR2 SVGIG (reference sequence). V lost 2 bases, J lost 2 bases, and 0 bases stayed unmatched. CDR3 region: CAWSTGGNQPQHF. The DNA for the CDR3 is TGTGCCTGGAGTACAGGGGGCAATCAGCCCCAGCATTTT.

The J gene is TRBJ2-7, the V gene TRBV19, with TRBD2 matching 10 bases. The CDR3 spans 14 residues. CDR1 is LNHDA, CDR2 SQIVND, per germline (reference sequence). The V segment lost 5 bases and the J segment 2 bases; nucleotides outside the gene matches: 3. The CDR3: CASSWTSGPYEQYF. Here the CDR3 DNA reads TGTGCCAGTAGTTGGACTAGCGGACCCTACGAGCAGTACTTC.

J is TRBJ2-2 and V is TRBV7-2; 8 bases fit TRBD2. V dropped 5 bases and J dropped 4; count of bases not matched to a gene: 3. The CDR3 is 14 amino acids. Germline loops: CDR1 SGHTA, CDR2 FQGNSA. In DNA, the CDR3 is TGTGCCAGCAGCATAGGACTAGCCACCGGGGAGCTGTTTTTT. This sequence encodes CASSIGLATGELFF.

The chain recombines TRBV10-2 with TRBJ1-2, with 7 bases identical to TRBD1. This CDR3 contains 14 residues. Germline CDR1 and CDR2: WSHSY and SAAADI. J was trimmed by 10 bases and V by 3 bases; bases with no gene match: 11. Written as DNA, the CDR3 is TGCGCCAGCAGTGACCGGGACAGAGTCTCTGACTACACCTTC. It codes for CASSDRDRVSDYTF.

This chain links TRBV7-2 with TRBJ1-1, with unresolved D. The CDR3 is 11 amino acids. V was trimmed by 0 bases and J by 7 bases, leaving 3 bases between them. Germline V lookup: CDR1 SGHTA, CDR2 FQGNSA. CDR3 residues: CASSLALEAFF. The CDR3 DNA is TGTGCCAGCAGCTTAGCCCTTGAAGCTTTCTTT.

The chain recombines TRBV30 with TRBJ1-1; 8 nucleotides align to TRBD1. The trim removed 3 bases at V and 3 bases at J, leaving 9 bases unmatched. This CDR3 is built from 15 residues. The germline V gene has CDR1 GTSNPN and CDR2 SVGIG (reference sequence). The CDR3 loop is CAWRRQGALYTEAFF. The CDR3 region has the DNA TGTGCCTGGAGGCGTCAGGGGGCGTTGTACACTGAAGCTTTCTTT.

The chain carries TRBV7-6 and TRBJ2-7, with 8 bases matching TRBD2. The trim removed 5 bases at V and 1 base at J, leaving 16 bases unmatched. This CDR3 spans 18 amino acids. The germline CDR1 and CDR2 sequences are SGHVS and FNYEAQ. The CDR3 spells CASSLGAPAGGTSYEQYF. The CDR3 DNA sequence: TGTGCCAGCAGCCTAGGGGCGCCGGCGGGGGGAACATCCTACGAGCAGTACTTC.

This clone has a single count. This rearrangement joins TRBV7-9 to TRBJ2-6; 7 bases match TRBD1. V lost 5 bases and J lost 2; bases outside the gene matches: 3. The CDR3 covers 15 residues. Germline V CDR1 and CDR2: SEHNR, FQNEAQ (reference sequence). The CDR3 nucleotides read TGTGCCAGCAGCATTACAGGGGCTGGGGCCAACGTCCTGACTTTC. It encodes CASSITGAGANVLTF.

The chain employs TRBV7-2 and TRBJ2-7, with D possibly TRBD2 on 7 matching bases. The CDR3 covers 15 residues. The germline V gene encodes CDR1 SGHTA and CDR2 FQGNSA. V shed 5 bases and J shed 0 bases, with 14 bases lying between them. The CDR3 protein is CASSIRRGASYEQYF. The DNA of the CDR3 is TGTGCCAGCAGCATCCGACGGGGGGCCTCCTACGAGCAGTACTTC.